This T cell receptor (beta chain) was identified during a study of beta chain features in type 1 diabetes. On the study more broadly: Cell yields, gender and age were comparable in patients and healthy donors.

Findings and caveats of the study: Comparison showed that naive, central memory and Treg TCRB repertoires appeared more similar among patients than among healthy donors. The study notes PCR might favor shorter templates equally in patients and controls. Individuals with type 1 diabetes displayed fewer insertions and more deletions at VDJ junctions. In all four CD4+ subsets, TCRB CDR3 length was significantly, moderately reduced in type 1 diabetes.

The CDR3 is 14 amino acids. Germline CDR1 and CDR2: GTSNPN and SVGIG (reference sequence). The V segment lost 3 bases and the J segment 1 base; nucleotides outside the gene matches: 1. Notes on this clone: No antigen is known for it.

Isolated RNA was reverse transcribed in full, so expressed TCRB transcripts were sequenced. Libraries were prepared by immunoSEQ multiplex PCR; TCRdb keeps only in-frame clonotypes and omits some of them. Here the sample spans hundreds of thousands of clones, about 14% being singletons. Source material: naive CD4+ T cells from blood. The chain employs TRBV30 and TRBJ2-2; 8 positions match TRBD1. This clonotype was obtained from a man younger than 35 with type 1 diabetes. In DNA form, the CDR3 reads TGTGCCTGGAGAGGGACAGGGAACACCGGGGAGCTGTTTTTT. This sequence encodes CAWRGTGNTGELFF.